This TCR beta chain originates from a study of blood T cell repertoires in COVID-19. Method: immunoSEQ multiplex PCR; TCRdb's copy keeps in-frame clones and lacks some. The sample contains under 250,000 clones, around 81% of which appear only once. Deletions cut 0 bases from V and 4 bases from J, with 15 bases between. This CDR3 is built from 16 residues. Germline CDR1 is LGHDT and CDR2 is YNNKEL (reference sequence). This TCR came from a young man with acute COVID-19. The chain recombines TRBV3-1 (or the pseudogene TRBV3-2) with TRBJ1-1; D remains ambiguous. The material sequenced was PBMCs or T cells enriched from blood (not recorded which). The chain's CDR3 is CASSQDLWVRGTEAFF. The CDR3 region has the DNA TGTGCCAGCAGCCAAGATTTGTGGGTTCGGGGCACTGAAGCTTTCTTT.